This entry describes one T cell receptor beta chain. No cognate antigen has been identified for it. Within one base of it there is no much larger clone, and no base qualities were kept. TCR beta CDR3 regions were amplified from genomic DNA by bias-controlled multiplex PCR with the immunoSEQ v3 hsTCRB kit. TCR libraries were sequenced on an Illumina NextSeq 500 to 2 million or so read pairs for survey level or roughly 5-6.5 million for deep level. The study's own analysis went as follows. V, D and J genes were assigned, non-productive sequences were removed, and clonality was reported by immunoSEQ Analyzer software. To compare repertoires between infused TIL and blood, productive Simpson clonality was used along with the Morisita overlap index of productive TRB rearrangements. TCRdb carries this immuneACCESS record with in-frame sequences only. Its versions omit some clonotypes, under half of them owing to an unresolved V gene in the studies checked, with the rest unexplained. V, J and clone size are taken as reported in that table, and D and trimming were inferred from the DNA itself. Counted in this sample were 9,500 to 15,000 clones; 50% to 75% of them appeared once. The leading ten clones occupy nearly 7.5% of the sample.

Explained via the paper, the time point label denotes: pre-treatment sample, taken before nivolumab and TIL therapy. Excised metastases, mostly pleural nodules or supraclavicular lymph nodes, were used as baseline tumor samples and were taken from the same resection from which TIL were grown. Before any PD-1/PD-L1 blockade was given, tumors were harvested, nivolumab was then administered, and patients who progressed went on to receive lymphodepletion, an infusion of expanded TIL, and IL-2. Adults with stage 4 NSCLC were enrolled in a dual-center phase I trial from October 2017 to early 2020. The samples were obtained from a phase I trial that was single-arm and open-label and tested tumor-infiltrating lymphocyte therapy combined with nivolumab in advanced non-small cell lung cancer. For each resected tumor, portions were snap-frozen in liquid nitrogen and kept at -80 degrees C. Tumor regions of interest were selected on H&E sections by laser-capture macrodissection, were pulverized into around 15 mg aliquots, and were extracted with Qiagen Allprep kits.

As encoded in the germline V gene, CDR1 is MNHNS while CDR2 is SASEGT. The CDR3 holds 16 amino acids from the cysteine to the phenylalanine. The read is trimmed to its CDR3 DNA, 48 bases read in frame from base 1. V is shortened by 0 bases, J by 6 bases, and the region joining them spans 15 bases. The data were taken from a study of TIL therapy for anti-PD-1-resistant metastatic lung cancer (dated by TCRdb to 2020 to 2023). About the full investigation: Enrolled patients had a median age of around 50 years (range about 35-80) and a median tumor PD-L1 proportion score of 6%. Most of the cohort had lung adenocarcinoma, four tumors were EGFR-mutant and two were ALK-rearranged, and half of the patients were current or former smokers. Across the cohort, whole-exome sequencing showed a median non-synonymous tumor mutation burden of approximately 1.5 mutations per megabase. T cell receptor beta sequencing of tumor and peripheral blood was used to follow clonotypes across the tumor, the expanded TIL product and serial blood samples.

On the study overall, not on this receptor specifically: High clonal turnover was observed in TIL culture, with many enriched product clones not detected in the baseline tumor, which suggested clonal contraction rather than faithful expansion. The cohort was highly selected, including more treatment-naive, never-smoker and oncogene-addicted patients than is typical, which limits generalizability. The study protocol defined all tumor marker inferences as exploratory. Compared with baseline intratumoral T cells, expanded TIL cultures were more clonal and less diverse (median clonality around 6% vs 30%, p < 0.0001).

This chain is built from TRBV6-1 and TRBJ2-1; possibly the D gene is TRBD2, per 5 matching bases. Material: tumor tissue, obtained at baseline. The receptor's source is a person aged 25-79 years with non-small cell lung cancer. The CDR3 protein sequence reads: CASSEADGIAPNEQFF. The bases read TGTGCCAGCAGTGAAGCGGATGGTATAGCGCCCAATGAGCAGTTCTTC.